This is a list of T cell receptor beta chains from one sample in a study of T cell responses to AZD1222 COVID-19 vaccine. Assay: immunoSEQ multiplex PCR; the TCRdb copy retains only in-frame clones and omits some. In the table there are about 100,000 clones, 80% to 95% of which are singletons. This sample comprised peripheral blood, obtained on day 0 of AZD1222 vaccination. These receptors were obtained from an adult in good health. CDR3s include the opening cysteine and the closing phenylalanine or tryptophan. Rows give clone size only sometimes, using once, few, many, or a class for an expanded clone.

cdr3_aa	v_call	j_call	clone_size
CASSPVGTDNQPQHF	TRBV18	TRBJ1-5	.
CASGATGYTEAFF	TRBV6-6	TRBJ1-1	.
CARSGTGGGYTF	TRBV2	TRBJ1-2	.
CASSLRTGEAFF	TRBV5-8	TRBJ1-1	.
CASSLGEGSTQPQHF	TRBV7-8	TRBJ1-5	once
CASSFWDVYEQYF	TRBV12-3/TRBV12-4	TRBJ2-7	.
CASSAGPYEQYF	TRBV25-1	TRBJ2-7	.
CASSRDWLYEQYF	TRBV5-1	TRBJ2-7	once
CASSLANYYEQYF	TRBV5-1	TRBJ2-7	.
CAISEDGDTEAFF	TRBV10-3	TRBJ1-1	.
CASSLDRGGYSPLHF	TRBV11-2	TRBJ1-6	once
CASSYMQGAYGYTF	TRBV6-5	TRBJ1-2	.
CASSEIGLAGVIAGELFF	TRBV2	TRBJ2-2	.
CASTRTSSNQETQYF	TRBV27	TRBJ2-5	.
CASSWDSSYGYTF	TRBV16	TRBJ1-2	.
CASSRRATYQPQHF	TRBV23-1	TRBJ1-5	.
CASQGTRDRGDEQFF	TRBV7-9	TRBJ2-1	.
CASSWAAGEETQYF	TRBV5-1	TRBJ2-5	.
CASSWEDPSYEQYF	TRBV7-2	TRBJ2-7	.
CASSESVGVEQYF	TRBV10-1	TRBJ2-7	.
CASSLMGHLNYGYTF	TRBV27	TRBJ1-2	.
CARGSGSGYTF	TRBV6-5	TRBJ1-2	.
CASSVGGTSLETQYF	TRBV9	TRBJ2-5	.
CASGTPPGSYNEQFF	TRBV12-5	TRBJ2-1	.
CASSPRSSVPHNEQFF	TRBV7-9	TRBJ2-1	.
CASSSFEVSYTF	TRBV11-3	TRBJ1-2	once
CASSGRPGETQYF	TRBV9	TRBJ2-5	.
CASRTGGFSNQPQHF	TRBV2	TRBJ1-5	.
CASSSPARLTNEKLFF	TRBV5-6	TRBJ1-4	.
CASSFPNTEAFF	TRBV7-3	TRBJ1-1	.
CASSRSLIGLLSGANVLTF	TRBV7-8	TRBJ2-6	.
CASSQRLAGGSDEQYF	TRBV3-1/TRBV3-2	TRBJ2-7	.
CASSLVGGQGGYGYTF	TRBV7-2	TRBJ1-2	.
CASSLLRDNYGYTF	TRBV28	TRBJ1-2	.
CASSTGQGLPQHF	TRBV28	TRBJ1-5	.
CASSRDRRNEKLFF	TRBV28	TRBJ1-4	.
CASSLFSGTPSNQPQHF	TRBV28	TRBJ1-5	.
CASRGYEQYF	TRBV28	TRBJ2-7	.
CASSKEGQGHNQPQHF	TRBV21-1	TRBJ1-5	.
CASSLGGKGQPQHF	TRBV27	TRBJ1-5	.
CASSLWGTEPSQPQHF	TRBV28	TRBJ1-5	.
CASSPPGQGATEAFF	TRBV6-6	TRBJ1-1	.
CASSYSARGSPLHF	TRBV6-5	TRBJ1-6	.
CASKLVPGQNNSPLHF	TRBV2	TRBJ1-6	.
CASNRGLANYGYTF	TRBV19	TRBJ1-2	.
CASSLDGNTDTQYF	TRBV7-2	TRBJ2-3	few
CASSNRHYRDGSYEQYF	TRBV21-1	TRBJ2-7	.
CASSQEGWVDSPLHF	TRBV4-1	TRBJ1-6	.
CASSVEWGITDTQYF	TRBV9	TRBJ2-3	.
CAWSFGTGTDTQYF	TRBV30	TRBJ2-3	.
CAWSVVGVQGADTQYF	TRBV30	TRBJ2-3	.
CASSQDRASGRYNEQFF	TRBV4-2	TRBJ2-1	.
CASSGRQETQYF	TRBV5-8	TRBJ2-5	.
CASNLRGGGNQPQHF	TRBV2	TRBJ1-5	.
CASSSLAGTDTQYF	TRBV5-1	TRBJ2-3	.
CASSLGGSIAYEQYF	TRBV5-8	TRBJ2-7	.
CASSYPTGATWWKVDGYTF	TRBV6-2/TRBV6-3	TRBJ1-2	.
CARTPWGGPCNQPQHF	TRBV6-4	TRBJ1-5	.
CASSLGTSNYGYTF	TRBV5-5	TRBJ1-2	.
CAGVPKIGELFF	TRBV2	TRBJ2-2	.